Reported below is one T cell receptor (beta chain). Looked up from germline, CDR1 is MNHNY and CDR2 is SVGAGI (reference sequence). After removal of 2 bases from V and 5 bases from J, the junction contained 11 bases not matched to a gene. The CDR3 runs to 16 residues. Multiplex PCR with BIOMED2 TRB-A/B primer pools amplified TRB rearrangements. TCRdb re-called the multiplex PCR reads through MiXCR, storing one row per CDR3 protein. The sample has 10,000 to 13,000 distinct CDR3 sequences; about 30% are singletons. Each TRB amplification used roughly 250-550 ng of genomic DNA from blood. This specimen belongs to a study of T and B cells in COVID-19 patients. Study summary: Median age was approximately 34 years in the recovered cohort and about 67 years in the active-infection cohort.

This receptor was identified in a human donor with active COVID-19. The rearrangement joins TRBV6-6 to TRBJ2-5, with 7 bases identical to TRBD1. Specimen: blood. This chain's CDR3 is CASSYSTGAPGETQYF. For the CDR3, the DNA is TGTGCCAGCAGTTACAGCACAGGGGCACCCGGGGAGACCCAGTACTTC.